The 10 T cell receptor beta chains listed next were all sequenced from one sample in a study of shared clonotypes between healthy human individuals. Repertoires were generated with immunoSEQ multiplex PCR, while TCRdb's copy carries only in-frame clones and drops some. The table lists hundreds of thousands of clones, 70% to 80% of them singletons, with approximately 12% in the top ten. Specimen: PBMCs. Source of these receptors: a woman aged 40 to 49 in good health. Some clones in this sample may be carry-over from other donors' samples.

This clone has only a few counts. The CDR3 loop reads CASSFSGNQPQHF. CDR3 in DNA: TGTGCCAGCAGTTTCTCGGGGAATCAGCCCCAGCATTTT. The chain employs TRBV27 and TRBJ1-5; D remains ambiguous. CDR3 length: 13 residues. V dropped 3 bases and J dropped 4 bases, with 7 bases sitting between them. Germline CDR1 reads MNHEY; CDR2 reads SMNVEV (reference sequence).

The chain employs TRBV19 and TRBJ2-1; 7 positions agree with TRBD2. The CDR3 has 15 amino acids. The germline V gene encodes CDR1 LNHDA and CDR2 SQIVND (reference sequence). J gave up 7 bases and V 1 base, and 7 bases lay outside the gene matches. CDR3 protein: CASSIGGSGRNEQFF. CDR3 nucleotides: TGTGCCAGTAGTATAGGCGGGAGCGGCCGGAATGAGCAGTTCTTC.

This chain connects TRBV9 to TRBJ2-5, with TRBD2 matching 7 bases. The germline gives CDR1 SGDLS, CDR2 YYNGEE. The length of the CDR3 is 15 residues. V lost 0 bases and J lost 1; bases outside the gene matches: 3. CDR3 nucleotide sequence: TGTGCCAGCAGCGTAGGACTAGCAATCCAAGAGACCCAGTACTTC. Residues: CASSVGLAIQETQYF.

The rearrangement uses TRBV7-3 and TRBJ2-2, with D tentatively TRBD2 (6 bases). V lost 5 bases to trimming and J lost 4 bases, with 11 bases between them. Germline V CDR1 and CDR2: SGHTA, FQGTGA. The CDR3 loop spans 14 amino acids. The chain's CDR3 is CASSPTSTTGELFF. In DNA form, the CDR3 reads TGTGCCAGCAGCCCGACTAGTACCACCGGGGAGCTGTTTTTT.

This clone was counted once. This chain uses TRBV18 with TRBJ2-2, with 7 nucleotides matching TRBD2. Germline CDR1 reads KGHSH; CDR2 reads LQKENI. This CDR3 contains 16 residues. J gave up 4 bases and V 4 bases, and 9 bases lay outside the gene matches. CDR3 nucleotides: TGTGCCAGCTCACTCGGTGGCGGGAGTATCACCGGGGAGCTGTTTTTT. Its translation: CASSLGGGSITGELFF.

In this sample, this clone turned up many times. CDR3 in DNA: TGTGCCAGCTCACCACTAGCGGGAGTTGATACGCAGTATTTT. Translation: CASSPLAGVDTQYF. This chain links TRBV18 with TRBJ2-3; TRBD2 agrees at 9 bases. V lost 1 base, J lost 6 bases, and 2 bases stayed unmatched. Germline-derived CDR1 and CDR2 are KGHSH and LQKENI. The CDR3 length is 14 residues.

This clone was recorded at least ten times. This sequence joins TRBV30 and TRBJ2-6; D tentatively reads TRBD1 or TRBD2 (5 bases each). Trimming removed 6 bases at V and 3 bases at J, with 12 bases between. Per germline, CDR1 GTSNPN and CDR2 SVGIG (reference sequence). CDR3 size: 14 residues. This CDR3 is CACSPGLGANVLTF. The CDR3 DNA follows: TGTGCCTGCTCGCCGGGGCTTGGGGCCAACGTCCTGACTTTC.

The chain carries TRBV18 and TRBJ1-1; 7 bases agree with TRBD1. Trimming removed 3 bases from V and 8 bases from J; junction bases left unmatched: 6. Germline loops: CDR1 KGHSH, CDR2 LQKENI. This CDR3 has 13 residues. The CDR3 sequence is CASSPTGDMEAFF. CDR3 coding DNA: TGTGCCAGCTCACCCACAGGGGACATGGAAGCTTTCTTT. The complete variable domain, with remaining parts taken from reference TRBV18 and TRBJ1-1, reads NAGVMQNPRHLVRRRGQEARLRCSPMKGHSHVYWYRQLPEEGLKFMVYLQKENIIDESGMPKERFSAEFPKEGPSILRIQQVVRGDSAAYFCASSPTGDMEAFFGQGTRLTVV.

Details on this clone: A far larger clone is only one base removed, so a read error is likely. The rearrangement joins TRBV6-4 to TRBJ2-1, with 8 bases that match TRBD2. CDR3 length: 15 residues. Germline CDR1 is MRHNA and CDR2 is SNTAGT. In DNA form, the CDR3 reads TGTGCCAGCAGTGACTCTAGCGGGGACTACAATGAGCAGCTCTTC. This codes for CASSDSSGDYNEQLF.

In regard to this clone: With only one base between it and a far larger clone, this is likely a read error. The CDR3 reads CASSPSRGQETQYF. CDR3 nucleotides: TGTGCCAGCAGCCCGTCTAGAGGACAAGAGACCCAGTACTTC. The chain recombines TRBV5-4 with TRBJ2-5; D ambiguous. The germline V and J ends were trimmed by 4 bases and 2 bases, with 12 bases remaining between them. This CDR3 contains 14 residues. Germline-derived CDR1 and CDR2 are SGHNT and YYREEE (reference sequence).